This T cell receptor (beta chain) was captured by sequencing in a study of identical twins (dated by TCRdb to between 2015 and 2016). Turning to the overall study: To test whether fetal clonotypes persist, the study used deep sequencing on TCR alpha and beta repertoires from monozygotic twins, unrelated adults of various ages, and cord blood. Replicate twin experiments were performed at different times using different library preparation protocols to rule out contamination.

The CDR1 and CDR2 encoded by the germline V gene are KGHDR and SFDVKD. The V and J ends are trimmed by 0 bases and 8 bases, leaving 9 bases between them. The CDR3, from cysteine to phenylalanine, totals 13 residues. The only DNA kept is the CDR3, 39 bases in frame from the first base. The receptor library was made with 5' RACE. The sequencer listed for this sample is Illumina HiSeq 2000. A universal primer binding site was added through template switching, and the final cDNA carried a unique molecular identifier so that TCR cDNA molecules could be counted accurately. Specific primers in the conserved constant-segment region were used to synthesize first-strand cDNA for TCR alpha and beta chains. To control for contamination, every cDNA library carried two barcodes: a SMART-Mk sample barcode plus Illumina barcodes. TruSeq adapter sequences, together with Illumina sample barcodes, were added in two successive PCR steps. TCR alpha and beta cDNA libraries were sequenced on the Illumina HiSeq platform with custom primers. Per the original workflow: Unique molecular identifiers were extracted from raw reads with MiGEC, and CDR3 positions were determined with MiXCR. For each individual, recombination models were inferred using an EM algorithm with the repgenHMM and IGoR tools. The tcR package in R was used for shared clonotype analysis, with sharing normalized by the product of cloneset sizes. To study raw recombination free of thymic and clonal selection effects, out-of-frame nonproductive sequences were analyzed. TCRdb ran its own pipeline on the public reads, namely fastp trimming at Q25 and MiXCR clone calling, and kept in-frame beta chains. Duplicate CDR3 protein sequences are folded into a single record with the most common DNA and genes. V and J calls and clone size were set by TCRdb, not the authors. A total of around 530,000 distinct CDR3 sequences appear in this sample, nearly 15% of them only once. The top ten hold about 0.4% of the sample.

Broader findings and caveats from the paper: A weaker excess of twin sharing was found in beta out-of-frame sequences because the signal-to-noise ratio was lowered by fewer shared sequences. Fewer insertions were carried by abundant cord blood beta clonotypes; a weaker similar trend was observed in young adult naive repertoires, while no such trend was observed in memory repertoires. Invariant T cells such as MAIT and iNKT could partly confound zero-insertion analyses, although diverse VJ usage argued against such confounding for most clonotypes. Recombination models systematically underestimated out-of-frame TCR alpha sharing in monozygotic twins but agreed with sharing between unrelated individuals. Compared with coincidental sharing between unrelated individuals, out-of-frame TCR alpha sequences shared between twins showed an excess of sequences with low generation probability. Because the same donors could not be followed over many years, the conclusions depended on cross-sectional statistical analysis.

This clonotype was counted only a few times. It lacks a known antigen. The sample holds no much larger clone one base away, and base qualities are not on file. Every donor was a healthy Caucasian. Three pairs of female monozygotic twins, all aged about 18 to 29 years, made up the twin cohort. Positive isolation kits from Invitrogen were used to isolate the CD4+ and CD8+ T cell populations. This sample also appeared in a second study, on yellow fever vaccine responses in identical twins. The second paper states: The T cell response to vaccination in identical twins was reported by the authors to appear partly convergent and partly personalized. In the study, vaccine-responding T cell clones were precisely tracked in identical twins.

This sequence was found in a woman aged 18-35 years in good health. The sequence joins TRBV24-1 to TRBJ1-2; the D gene assignment is ambiguous. The sequenced sample was CD4+ T cells sorted from blood. The DNA is TGTGCCACCAGTGATTTGCTTGGAGGAGGCTACACCTTC. Translated, it reads CATSDLLGGGYTF.